The 27 T cell receptor beta chains in this list originate from one sample, sequenced in a study of T cells after yellow fever vaccination. Each CDR3 protein gets one entry after TCRdb re-called the 5' RACE reads with MiXCR. The sample lists hundreds of thousands of distinct CDR3 sequences; 8.7% were seen once. The specimen was CD4+ T cells sorted from PBMCs, collected 5 days after the yellow fever booster vaccination. The receptors were gathered from a man aged 18 to 29 who received the YFV17D yellow fever vaccine.

The chain carries TRBV20-1 and TRBJ1-1; D gene uncertain. V lost 0 bases, J lost 11 bases, and 13 bases lay in between. Germline CDR1 and CDR2: DFQATT and SNEGSKA (reference sequence). This CDR3 has 12 amino acids. The CDR3 DNA sequence: TGCAGTGCTAGAGAGGAGGGTCGTACGGCTTTCTTT. Translation: CSAREEGRTAFF.

This clonotype was observed a few times. The rearrangement uses TRBV9 and TRBJ2-5; D unresolved. CDR1 is SGDLS, CDR2 YYNGEE, per germline. The ends were cut back, 3 bases at V and 9 bases at J, with 18 bases in the middle. There are 14 residues in the CDR3. CDR3 region: CASSASLSAPAQYF. The CDR3 DNA reads as TGTGCCAGCAGCGCGTCCCTTTCGGCGCCGGCCCAGTACTTC.

There are many counts of this clonotype. The rearrangement joins TRBV3-1 to TRBJ2-7, with D possibly TRBD1 on 6 matching bases. CDR3 length equals 15 residues. Germline V gene data show CDR1 as LGHDT and CDR2 as YNNKEL (reference sequence). The V gene lost 1 base and the J gene lost 0 bases, with 10 bases spanning the gap. CDR3 residues: CASSQAGVSSYEQYF. CDR3 coding DNA: TGTGCCAGCAGCCAAGCAGGGGTCTCCTCCTACGAGCAGTACTTC.

This chain links TRBV10-3 with TRBJ2-2; D is undetermined. V dropped 7 bases and J dropped 1 base, with 10 bases sitting between them. This CDR3 spans 14 amino acids. Germline V gene data show CDR1 as ENHRY and CDR2 as SYGVKD. CDR3 loop: CAIKTQMNTGELFF. CDR3 in DNA: TGTGCCATCAAGACGCAAATGAACACCGGGGAGCTGTTTTTT.

This clonotype has only a few counts. The chain carries TRBV7-3 and TRBJ2-3, with a possible D match to TRBD2 (5 bases). Trimming stripped 5 bases from V and 0 bases from J, with 12 bases between. The CDR3 spans 15 residues. Germline lookup yields CDR1 SGHTA and CDR2 FQGTGA. In DNA form, the CDR3 reads TGTGCCAGCAGCCCGGGGTTGACTAGCACAGATACGCAGTATTTT. This sequence encodes CASSPGLTSTDTQYF.

This clonotype was seen only a few times. The rearrangement joins TRBV19 to TRBJ2-1; D is unclear. The CDR3 extends over 13 amino acids. CDR1 and CDR2 (germline): LNHDA, SQIVND (reference sequence). V was shortened by 2 bases and J by 3 bases, with 5 bases between the two germline ends. CDR3 DNA sequence: TGTGCCAGTAGTATACGGTTCTACAATGAGCAGTTCTTC. Translating it yields CASSIRFYNEQFF.

This clonotype was counted at least ten times. The V call is TRBV6-5, the J call TRBJ2-3, with D maybe TRBD1 (6 bases). Trimming shortened V by 5 bases and J by 3 bases, and 15 bases separated the two germline ends. The germline V gene encodes CDR1 MNHEY and CDR2 SVGAGI. The CDR3 is 15 amino acids. The CDR3 loop reads CASSPYSQGTDTQYF. Written as DNA, the CDR3 is TGTGCCAGCAGTCCCTATTCGCAGGGGACAGATACGCAGTATTTT.

This sequence joins TRBV5-1 and TRBJ2-5; perhaps D is TRBD1 or TRBD2 (5 bases each). Germline-derived CDR1 and CDR2 are SGHRS and YFSETQ. This CDR3 spans 12 amino acids. Trimming took off 7 bases at V and 5 bases at J, with 12 bases between the two ends. As DNA, the CDR3 is TGCGCCAGCCGACTTGAGGGGGAGACCCAGTACTTC. Protein sequence: CASRLEGETQYF.

This clonotype was observed a few times. The chain recombines TRBV10-2 with TRBJ2-7, with D possibly called TRBD1 or TRBD2 (5 bases each). The germline V gene encodes CDR1 WSHSY and CDR2 SAAADI. The CDR3 spans 11 residues. Trimming shortened V by 7 bases and J by 2 bases, and 6 bases separated the two germline ends. The CDR3 DNA sequence: TGCGCCAGCACGGGACCCTACGAGCAGTACTTC. The encoded protein is CASTGPYEQYF.

This clonotype has only a few counts. The rearrangement joins TRBV7-2 to TRBJ2-7; D is unclear. The CDR3 is 11 residues long. V dropped 0 bases and J dropped 6 bases, with 3 bases sitting between them. Germline CDR1 and CDR2: SGHTA and FQGNSA. CDR3 sequence: CASSLAGEQYF. The CDR3 nucleotides read TGTGCCAGCAGCTTAGCGGGCGAGCAGTACTTC.

In its sample, this clonotype was seen many times. This chain connects TRBV6-6 to TRBJ2-1, with a weak D call TRBD2 (5 bases). Germline V gives CDR1 MNHNY, CDR2 SVGAGI (reference sequence). The CDR3 is 14 residues long. V lost 6 bases and J 9 bases, leaving 18 bases between the germline ends. For the CDR3, the DNA is TGTGCCAGCAGATCCCACTTCCTAGCTAGTGAGCAGTTCTTC. Its protein is CASRSHFLASEQFF.

The chain employs TRBV4-3 and TRBJ2-7; D could derive from TRBD1 or TRBD2 (5 bases each). Trimming cost V 1 base and J 11 bases, with 12 bases left between them. The CDR3 is made up of 12 amino acids. Looked up from germline, CDR1 is LGHNA and CDR2 is YSLEER. The CDR3 DNA follows: TGCGCCAGCAGCCAAGCTAGGGGACGAGAGTACGTC. Translation gives CASSQARGREYV.

This chain joins TRBV4-2 and TRBJ2-2; D may correspond to TRBD1 or TRBD2 (7 bases each). The CDR3 is 16 amino acids. Germline loops: CDR1 LGHNA, CDR2 YNFKEQ. Between the trimmed V and J ends, which lost 4 bases and 6 bases, there was a span of 18 bases. The CDR3 region is CASSPRGGARAGELFF. The CDR3 DNA sequence: TGTGCCAGCAGCCCCAGGGGGGGGGCTCGAGCCGGGGAGCTGTTTTTT.

This clonotype was detected a few times. V usage is TRBV20-1 and J usage is TRBJ2-1, with D perhaps matching TRBD1 or TRBD2 (6 bases each). CDR1 is DFQATT and CDR2 is SNEGSKA in the germline V gene (reference sequence). Deletions cut 3 bases from V and 1 base from J, with 16 bases between. CDR3 length: 16 amino acids. CDR3 nucleotides: TGCAGTGCTAGCCCTTTTGGGGGGCGGTCCTACAATGAGCAGTTCTTC. Translation gives CSASPFGGRSYNEQFF.

This sequence joins TRBV9 and TRBJ1-1, with 7 nucleotides matching TRBD1. CDR1 is SGDLS and CDR2 is YYNGEE in the germline V gene. Losses at the gene ends were 0 bases for V and 1 base for J; bases not matched to a gene: 9. The CDR3 contains 17 residues. For the CDR3, the DNA is TGTGCCAGCAGCGTAGACGGAGGGGGCGGGTCGAACACTGAAGCTTTCTTT. It codes for CASSVDGGGGSNTEAFF.

The chain joins TRBV3-1 to TRBJ2-2; D possibly corresponds to TRBD1 (5 bases). The CDR3 is 14 amino acids. Germline loops: CDR1 LGHDT, CDR2 YNNKEL (reference sequence). Trimming stripped 2 bases from V and 6 bases from J, with 10 bases between. The CDR3 DNA is TGTGCCAGCAGCCAACAGGGCGGATCCGGGGAGCTGTTTTTT. Its protein product is CASSQQGGSGELFF.

This clonotype was observed a few times. This CDR3 is CSVEGGPNTGELFF. The CDR3 nucleotides are TGCAGCGTTGAGGGGGGTCCGAACACCGGGGAGCTGTTTTTT. The V and J genes are TRBV29-1 and TRBJ2-2, with D maybe TRBD2 (6 bases). Trimming shortened V by 3 bases and J by 0 bases, and 8 bases separated the two germline ends. The CDR3 has 14 residues. Germline V gene data show CDR1 as SQVTM and CDR2 as ANQGSEA.

In its sample, this clonotype was seen a few times. The CDR3 loop reads CASSGKDRTNTDTQYF. CDR3 bases: TGCGCCAGCAGCGGGAAGGACAGGACAAACACAGATACGCAGTATTTT. This chain uses TRBV5-1 with TRBJ2-3; TRBD1 matches 7 bases. The junction had 10 bases not matched to a gene; V was cut back by 4 bases and J by 2 bases. Per germline, CDR1 SGHRS and CDR2 YFSETQ. The CDR3 sequence is 16 residues long.

This clonotype was picked up many times. This rearrangement joins TRBV24-1 to TRBJ2-1, with D perhaps TRBD2 (7 bases). CDR3 length: 17 residues. V was cut by 5 bases and J by 0 bases, with 16 bases left in between. Germline lookup yields CDR1 KGHDR and CDR2 SFDVKD. CDR3 bases: TGTGCCACCAGTGGCGGGGGCGAGACATTCTCCTACAATGAGCAGTTCTTC. It specifies CATSGGGETFSYNEQFF.

This chain joins TRBV7-9 and TRBJ1-2, with D perhaps TRBD1 (5 bases). This CDR3 is 13 amino acids long. The V end was cut by 5 bases, the J end by 4 bases, with 11 bases between. CDR1 is SEHNR and CDR2 is FQNEAQ in the germline V gene (reference sequence). The CDR3 nucleotides are TGTGCCAGCAGCATTGACAGCATCTATGGCTACACCTTC. Translating gives CASSIDSIYGYTF.

J is TRBJ2-2 and V is TRBV18, with TRBD1 identical over 7 bases. This CDR3 has 14 amino acids. Germline trimming cut 3 bases from V and 11 bases from J; bases unmatched to any gene: 9. Per the germline V gene, CDR1 is KGHSH and CDR2 is LQKENI. CDR3 nucleotides: TGTGCCAGCTCACCTGGACAGGTTTCTGGAGAGCTGTTTTTT. The encoded protein is CASSPGQVSGELFF.

The V call is TRBV9, the J call TRBJ2-5; no clear D. With 0 bases removed from V and 3 bases from J, the gap between germline ends came to 12 bases. Germline-derived CDR1 and CDR2 are SGDLS and YYNGEE. There are 15 residues in the CDR3. In DNA, the CDR3 is TGTGCCAGCAGCGTAGGAAGTCGAGTTGAAGAGACCCAGTACTTC. It encodes CASSVGSRVEETQYF.

This clonotype showed up just a few times. This sequence joins TRBV6-5 and TRBJ2-7, with 9 bases aligning to TRBD1. CDR1 is MNHEY and CDR2 is SVGAGI in the germline V gene. V was clipped by 6 bases and J by 4 bases; unmatched bases: 7. This CDR3 is built from 14 residues. CDR3 region: CASRQGQGMYEQYF. The CDR3 DNA follows: TGTGCCAGCAGACAGGGACAGGGCATGTACGAGCAGTACTTC.

This chain links TRBV3-1 with TRBJ2-3; D is tentatively TRBD1 or TRBD2 (5 bases each). This CDR3 spans 18 amino acids. The germline CDR1 and CDR2 sequences are LGHDT and YNNKEL (reference sequence). V was pared by 4 bases and J by 0 bases, with 20 bases between. CDR3 amino acids: CASSLTGTSLPSTDTQYF. CDR3 DNA: TGTGCCAGCAGCCTAACCGGGACCTCACTCCCTAGCACAGATACGCAGTATTTT.

The chain joins TRBV6-6 to TRBJ1-5; D not certain. Trimming shortened V by 2 bases and J by 3 bases, and 8 bases separated the two germline ends. Germline loops: CDR1 MNHNY, CDR2 SVGAGI (reference sequence). The length of the CDR3 is 14 residues. The CDR3 DNA follows: TGTGCCAGCAGTTACGCGTCGGACAATCAGCCCCAGCATTTT. It translates to CASSYASDNQPQHF.

This clonotype was seen a handful of times. The rearrangement links TRBV20-1 to TRBJ1-1; TRBD1 matches 7 bases. The germline CDR1 and CDR2 sequences are DFQATT and SNEGSKA (reference sequence). This CDR3 is built from 13 residues. V was clipped by 5 bases and J by 1 base; unmatched bases: 4. CDR3 DNA sequence: TGCAGTGCTCCTAGACAGGGGAACACTGAAGCTTTCTTT. Amino acids: CSAPRQGNTEAFF.

In this sample, this clonotype turned up a few times. The V and J genes are TRBV10-1 and TRBJ2-1; 7 bases map to TRBD2. The CDR3 has 16 residues. Germline V CDR1 and CDR2: WNHNN, SYGVQD (reference sequence). J lost 4 bases, V lost 1 base, and 7 bases had no gene match. Here the CDR3 reads CASSEFGGGSYNEQFF. The CDR3 DNA reads as TGCGCCAGCAGTGAGTTTGGCGGGGGATCATACAATGAGCAGTTCTTC.